Shown below are 7 T cell receptor beta chains from a single sample sequenced in a study of T cell repertoires in cytomegalovirus infection. TCRdb fed the reads into MiXCR, producing one record per CDR3 protein. The sample has 400,000 to 550,000 distinct CDR3 sequences, 11% seen once. Sequencing used PBMCs. These TCRs come from a human donor in good health (CMV status not recorded). Some clones in this sample may be carry-over from other donors' samples.

This clonotype was seen many times. The chain has TRBV28 and TRBJ2-7; possibly TRBD1 for D (6 bases). The CDR3 consists of 13 residues. Trimming removed 8 bases at V and 2 bases at J, with 13 bases between. The germline gives CDR1 MDHEN, CDR2 SYDVKM. The CDR3 DNA follows: TGTGCCAGCCAAAGAGGGACACCCTACGAGCAGTACTTC. Protein product: CASQRGTPYEQYF.

This clonotype was recorded many times. The rearrangement links TRBV27 to TRBJ2-5, with TRBD2 identical over 11 bases. CDR1 is MNHEY and CDR2 is SMNVEV in the germline V gene (reference sequence). This CDR3 has 14 residues. Trimming removed 5 bases from V and 8 bases from J; junction bases left unmatched: 7. In DNA form, the CDR3 reads TGTGCCAGCAGTGGACCGGGACTAGCGGCTACCCAGTACTTC. This codes for CASSGPGLAATQYF.

This clonotype was seen many times. The chain uses TRBV2 and TRBJ2-3; TRBD2 agrees at 9 bases. With 7 bases clipped from V and 1 base from J, the junction kept 9 bases outside the gene matches. The CDR3 is 16 residues long. In germline, CDR1 is SNHLY, CDR2 FYNNEI. The CDR3 DNA reads TGTGCCAGCAAGCTGGGTGGACTAGCGCGCACAGATACGCAGTATTTT. It encodes CASKLGGLARTDTQYF.

This clonotype occurred a few times. The J gene is TRBJ1-5, the V gene TRBV20-1; D is possibly TRBD1 (6 bases). CDR3 length: 14 amino acids. Trimming removed 6 bases from V and 6 bases from J, with 18 bases in between. Germline CDR1 and CDR2: DFQATT and SNEGSKA (reference sequence). The CDR3 is CSARQESRFQPQHF. The CDR3 DNA follows: TGCAGTGCGCGACAGGAAAGTCGTTTTCAGCCCCAGCATTTT.

This clonotype was detected many times. The chain recombines TRBV5-5 with TRBJ1-5, with 11 bases identical to TRBD1. Germline CDR1 is SGHKS and CDR2 is YYEKEE (reference sequence). The CDR3 totals 19 residues. J lost 2 bases, V lost 4 bases, and 14 bases had no gene match. Written as DNA, the CDR3 is TGTGCCAGCAGCCGCTACTTAGCAGGGACAGGGGGAGGCAATCAGCCCCAGCATTTT. It yields the protein CASSRYLAGTGGGNQPQHF.

The chain employs TRBV25-1 and TRBJ2-5, with TRBD2 matching over 8 bases. Looked up from germline, CDR1 is MGHDK and CDR2 is SYGVNS. The length of the CDR3 is 19 residues. The V gene end was trimmed by 3 bases and the J gene end by 5 bases; junction bases not matched to a gene: 20. CDR3: CASSDPLGFSGAPRETQYF. The CDR3 region has the DNA TGTGCCAGCAGTGACCCCCTCGGGTTTAGCGGGGCCCCACGGGAGACCCAGTACTTC.

V usage is TRBV5-1 and J usage is TRBJ2-7; D is undetermined. CDR3 size: 11 residues. The V and J ends lost 1 base and 5 bases respectively, with 4 bases between them. In germline, CDR1 is SGHRS, CDR2 YFSETQ. The CDR3 bases are TGCGCCAGCAGCTTGATGGACGAGCAGTACTTC. Amino acids: CASSLMDEQYF.